These 19 T cell receptor beta chains share one sample of origin, sequenced in a study of cytomegalovirus exposure and HLA in healthy donors. 60 Vbeta and 13 Jbeta primers were used in PCR. Generated by immunoSEQ multiplex PCR, the TCRdb table keeps only in-frame clones and is missing some. The sample has 80,000 to 100,000 clones, around 68% seen once. Sequenced input: PBMCs. The source is a man aged 25-45 years in good health and CMV-seropositive.

V is TRBV7-9 and J is TRBJ1-2; possibly TRBD1 for D (6 bases). The germline V gene encodes CDR1 SEHNR and CDR2 FQNEAQ (reference sequence). The CDR3 contains 13 residues. Trimming removed 1 base from V and 10 bases from J, with 13 bases in between. CDR3 nucleotides: TGTGCCAGCAGCTTAGAGCAGGGACAAGTCTACACCTTC. Protein product: CASSLEQGQVYTF.

The chain links TRBV7-2 to TRBJ1-5; perhaps TRBD1 as D (5 bases). Germline V gives CDR1 SGHTA, CDR2 FQGNSA. This CDR3 has 15 residues. Trimming removed 0 bases at V and 6 bases at J, with 12 bases between. The CDR3 DNA is TGTGCCAGCAGCTTAGCTGGGGGGTCCACTCAGCCCCAGCATTTT. Translated, it gives CASSLAGGSTQPQHF.

The chain uses TRBV19 and TRBJ2-5; 7 nucleotides match TRBD1. Germline-derived CDR1 and CDR2 are LNHDA and SQIVND (reference sequence). The CDR3 is made up of 12 amino acids. The J segment lost 4 bases and the V segment lost 10 bases, leaving 6 bases of the junction unmatched. CDR3 bases: TGTGCCACCCAGGGGGTTGGAGAGACCCAGTACTTC. Residues: CATQGVGETQYF.

The chain is built from TRBV11-1 and TRBJ1-2; no reliable D call. The CDR3 has 14 residues. In germline, CDR1 is SGHAT, CDR2 FQDESV (reference sequence). V was pared by 5 bases and J by 8 bases, with 18 bases between. The CDR3 loop is CASSLSRGMGGYTF. CDR3 DNA sequence: TGTGCCAGCAGCCTCAGTCGGGGAATGGGGGGCTACACCTTC.

To note about this clone: At the DNA level, this CDR3 is encoded by other sequences in the same sample as well. The chain is built from TRBV5-1 and TRBJ2-6, with D possibly being TRBD2 (5 bases). Germline V lookup: CDR1 SGHRS, CDR2 YFSETQ. This CDR3 has 15 residues. Trimming stripped 8 bases from V and 2 bases from J, with 14 bases between. In nucleotides, the CDR3 is TGCGCCAGTAGCGCTTACTCTACTGGGGCCAACGTCCTGACTTTC. Protein product: CASSAYSTGANVLTF.

This clone was found a few times. The chain is built from TRBV28 and TRBJ1-2; D is possibly TRBD1 (6 bases). Germline V lookup: CDR1 MDHEN, CDR2 SYDVKM. The V end was cut by 3 bases, the J end by 6 bases, with 17 bases between. The CDR3 is made up of 15 amino acids. CDR3 protein: CASSFAGRGLDGYTF. CDR3 nucleotides: TGTGCCAGCAGTTTCGCCGGCAGGGGATTGGATGGCTACACCTTC.

The genes are TRBV5-4 and TRBJ1-1; 9 nucleotides agree with TRBD1. CDR1 is SGHNT and CDR2 is YYREEE in the germline V gene (reference sequence). With V trimmed by 0 bases and J by 5 bases, 5 bases remained unmatched. The CDR3 has 15 amino acids. This CDR3 reads CASSLVTGGGTEAFF. CDR3 sequence (DNA): TGTGCCAGCAGCTTGGTGACAGGGGGGGGAACTGAAGCTTTCTTT.

V and J are TRBV25-1 and TRBJ1-1; 8 bases fit TRBD1. The CDR3 totals 13 residues. Germline CDR1 MGHDK, CDR2 SYGVNS. V trimming: 6 bases; J trimming: 1 base; junction bases outside the gene matches: 1. The DNA of the CDR3 is TGTGCCAGCAGCACAGGGGGGAACACTGAAGCTTTCTTT. This sequence encodes CASSTGGNTEAFF. The whole variable domain, filled in from reference TRBV25-1 and TRBJ1-1, reads EADIYQTPRYLVIGTGKKITLECSQTMGHDKMYWYQQDPGMELHLIHYSYGVNSTEKGDLSSESTVSRIRTEHFPLTLESARPSHTSQYLCASSTGGNTEAFFGQGTRLTVV.

The DNA for the CDR3 is TGTGCCAGCAGCCCTCCGACTGGCACCGGGGAGCTGTTTTTT. Translation: CASSPPTGTGELFF. The chain couples TRBV5-4 to TRBJ2-2, with unresolved D. This CDR3 is 14 amino acids long. The germline V and J ends were trimmed by 4 bases and 4 bases, with 11 bases remaining between them. Germline loops: CDR1 SGHNT, CDR2 YYREEE (reference sequence).

This clone was seen a handful of times. The chain combines TRBV29-1 with TRBJ2-2; a possible D gene is TRBD1 (6 bases). Looked up from germline, CDR1 is SQVTM and CDR2 is ANQGSEA. The CDR3 contains 13 residues. V shed 5 bases and J shed 5 bases, with 12 bases lying between them. CDR3 in amino acids: CSVISGVTGELFF. The DNA of the CDR3 is TGCAGCGTTATTTCAGGGGTGACCGGGGAGCTGTTTTTT.

This clone was recorded only once. The rearrangement links TRBV7-2 to TRBJ2-7; 10 bases align to TRBD2. The CDR3 totals 14 residues. Germline-derived CDR1 and CDR2 are SGHTA and FQGNSA. V lost 4 bases, J lost 5 bases, and 5 bases stayed unmatched. CDR3 in DNA: TGTGCCAGCAGCTCCGGACTAGCGGCCGACGAGCAGTACTTC. Protein sequence: CASSSGLAADEQYF. Full variable domain (missing parts from reference TRBV7-2 and TRBJ2-7): GAGVSQSPSNKVTEKGKDVELRCDPISGHTALYWYRQSLGQGLEFLIYFQGNSAPDKSGLPSDRFSAERTGGSVSTLTIQRTQQEDSAVYLCASSSGLAADEQYFGPGTRLTVT.

The chain has TRBV6-5 and TRBJ1-3; D is ambiguous. The CDR3 has 15 amino acids. From germline, CDR1 is MNHEY and CDR2 SVGAGI. Trimming cost V 4 bases and J 3 bases, with 13 bases left between them. CDR3 protein: CASSSGGSFGNTIYF. The CDR3 DNA is TGTGCCAGCAGTTCGGGAGGGTCTTTTGGAAACACCATATATTTT.

The chain is built from TRBV29-1 and TRBJ2-7, with D maybe TRBD1 (5 bases). The CDR3 has 11 residues. The V end was cut by 3 bases, the J end by 9 bases, with 12 bases between. CDR1 is SQVTM, CDR2 ANQGSEA, per germline. CDR3 sequence: CSVEVTGLQYF. The DNA of the CDR3 is TGCAGCGTTGAGGTAACAGGCCTGCAGTACTTC.

V usage is TRBV9 and J usage is TRBJ2-3; D may be TRBD2 (6 bases). The CDR3 runs to 16 residues. Trimming left V 0 bases short and J 5 bases short, with 16 bases between. In germline, CDR1 is SGDLS, CDR2 YYNGEE. CDR3: CASSVAGRRERDTQYF. CDR3 in DNA: TGTGCCAGCAGCGTAGCGGGGAGGAGGGAAAGAGATACGCAGTATTTT.

This sequence joins TRBV4-2 and TRBJ2-3, with TRBD2 as a possible D gene (7 bases). The germline CDR1 and CDR2 sequences are LGHNA and YNFKEQ. The CDR3 covers 17 residues. V lost 1 base, J lost 4 bases, and 18 bases lay in between. DNA of the CDR3: TGTGCCAGCAGCCAAGGGAGCGGGACGGGGGGCGCAGATACGCAGTATTTT. Translating gives CASSQGSGTGGADTQYF.

V usage is TRBV11-2 and J usage is TRBJ2-5; maybe TRBD1 (5 bases). From germline, CDR1 is SGHAT and CDR2 FQNNGV. V was pared by 3 bases and J by 5 bases, with 10 bases between. The CDR3 is 13 residues long. The DNA for the CDR3 is TGTGCCAGCAGCTTCCAGGGAAGGGAGACCCAGTACTTC. Translating gives CASSFQGRETQYF.

The chain recombines TRBV6-6 with TRBJ1-2, with a tentative D call TRBD1 (5 bases). CDR3 size: 13 residues. Trimming removed 8 bases from V and 4 bases from J, with 14 bases in between. Germline loops: CDR1 MNHNY, CDR2 SVGAGI (reference sequence). CDR3 sequence reads: CASEGAQSYGYTF. In nucleotides, the CDR3 is TGTGCCAGCGAAGGGGCGCAGAGCTATGGCTACACCTTC.

This clone was recorded a few times. The V and J genes are TRBV19 and TRBJ1-1, with 7 bases aligning to TRBD1. V dropped 0 bases and J dropped 4; count of bases not matched to a gene: 5. From germline, CDR1 is LNHDA and CDR2 SQIVND (reference sequence). The CDR3 consists of 15 residues. The CDR3, as DNA: TGTGCCAGTAGTATAGAACCAGGGGGAATCACTGAAGCTTTCTTT. It codes for CASSIEPGGITEAFF.

This clone was observed a few times. This chain links TRBV7-9 with TRBJ1-1; tentatively, D is TRBD1 (5 bases). The length of the CDR3 is 15 residues. V lost 1 base and J lost 4, with 13 bases in between. Per germline, CDR1 SEHNR and CDR2 FQNEAQ (reference sequence). CDR3 nucleotide sequence: TGTGCCAGCAGCTTAGATAAGCCCCAGGGCACTGAAGCTTTCTTT. As protein: CASSLDKPQGTEAFF.